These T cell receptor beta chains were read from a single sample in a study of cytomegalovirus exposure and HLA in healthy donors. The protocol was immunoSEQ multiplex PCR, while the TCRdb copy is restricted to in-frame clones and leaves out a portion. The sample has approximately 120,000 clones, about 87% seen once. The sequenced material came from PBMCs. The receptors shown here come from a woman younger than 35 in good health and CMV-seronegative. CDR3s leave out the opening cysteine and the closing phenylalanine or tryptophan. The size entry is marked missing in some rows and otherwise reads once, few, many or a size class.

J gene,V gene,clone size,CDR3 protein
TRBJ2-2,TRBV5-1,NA,ASSLGRESGELF
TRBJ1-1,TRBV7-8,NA,ASKSQREVTEAF
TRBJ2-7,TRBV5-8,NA,ASSGRIRTDLTSYEQY
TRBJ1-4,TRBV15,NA,ATSRDRTGGYEKLF
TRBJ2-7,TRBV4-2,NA,ASSQDQGGTSYEQY
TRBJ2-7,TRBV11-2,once,ASSLVRTGDRKY
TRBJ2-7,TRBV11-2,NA,ASSLGPGQVRLEQY
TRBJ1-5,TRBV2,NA,ASSEVSGNQPQH
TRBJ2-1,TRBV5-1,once,ASSLYSGASYNEQF
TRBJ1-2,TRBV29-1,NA,SVVSTLYGYT
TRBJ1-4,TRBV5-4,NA,ATTTGVRTNEKLF
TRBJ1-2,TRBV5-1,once,ASSLVQGANGYT
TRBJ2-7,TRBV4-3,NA,ASSQEVGLAGKGVGQY
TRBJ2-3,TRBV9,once,ASSVAGLAGGFTDTQY
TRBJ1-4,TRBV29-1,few,SVERSAGEKLF
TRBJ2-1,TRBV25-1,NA,ASSESWGYNEQF
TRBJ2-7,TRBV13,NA,ASSLGTAYEQY
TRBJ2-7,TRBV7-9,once,ASSPSVGLPYEQY
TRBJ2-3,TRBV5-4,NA,ASSEGVGNTQY
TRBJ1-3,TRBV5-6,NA,ASSPWTDPRTWNTIY
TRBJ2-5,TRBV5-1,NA,ASSTGLAGVGYETQY
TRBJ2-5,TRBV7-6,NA,ASSPMTGLVETQY
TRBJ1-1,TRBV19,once,ASTKGQHNTEAF
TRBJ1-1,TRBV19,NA,ASSTPLGRAPEAF
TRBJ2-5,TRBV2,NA,ASSEGDTQETQY
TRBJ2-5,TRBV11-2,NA,ASSSISGRGRETQY
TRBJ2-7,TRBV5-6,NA,ASSLVQGRPYEQY
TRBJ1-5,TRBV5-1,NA,ASSSTGGNQPQH
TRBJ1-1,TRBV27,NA,ASSLARAGTEAF
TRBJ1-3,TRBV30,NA,AWIYRWRNTIY
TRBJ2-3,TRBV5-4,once,ASSFSSESTDTQY
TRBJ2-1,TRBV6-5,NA,ASSVQGATYNEQF
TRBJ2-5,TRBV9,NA,ASSVVGGQETQY
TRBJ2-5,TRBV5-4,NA,ASSPKKFRTSGQETQY
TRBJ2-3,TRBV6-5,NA,ASSYGQHADTQY
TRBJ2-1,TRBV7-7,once,ASSLVSANEQF
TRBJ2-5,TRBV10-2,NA,ASSVDSPRGETQY
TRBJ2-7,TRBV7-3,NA,ASSLGLDGSYEQY
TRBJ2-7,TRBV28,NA,ASSSRYFGRNYEQY
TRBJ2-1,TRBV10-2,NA,ASGFGLAGYNEQF
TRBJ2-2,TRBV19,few,ASTHWGLAENTGELF
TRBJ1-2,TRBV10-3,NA,AISGVAGPNYGYT
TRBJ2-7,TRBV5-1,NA,ASSSAYEQY
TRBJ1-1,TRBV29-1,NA,SVTMGGPETEAF
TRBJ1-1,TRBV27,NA,ASSSPTAEAF
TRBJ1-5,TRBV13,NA,ASSGQGYNQPQH
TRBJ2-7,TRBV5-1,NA,ASSILGTGDPYEQY
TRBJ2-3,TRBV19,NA,ASFPEGAAPSTDTQY
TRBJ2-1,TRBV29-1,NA,SVAGSLRMGDEQF
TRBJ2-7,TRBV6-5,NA,ASRGSGGWEQY
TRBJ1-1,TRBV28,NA,ASRGQGRAEAF
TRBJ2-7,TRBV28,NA,ASSWPGKPSYEQY
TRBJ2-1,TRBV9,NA,ASSVRDRVMGNEQF
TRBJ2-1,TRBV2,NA,ASSGRGQGSDEQF
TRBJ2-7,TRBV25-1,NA,ASSEAGTGAYEQY